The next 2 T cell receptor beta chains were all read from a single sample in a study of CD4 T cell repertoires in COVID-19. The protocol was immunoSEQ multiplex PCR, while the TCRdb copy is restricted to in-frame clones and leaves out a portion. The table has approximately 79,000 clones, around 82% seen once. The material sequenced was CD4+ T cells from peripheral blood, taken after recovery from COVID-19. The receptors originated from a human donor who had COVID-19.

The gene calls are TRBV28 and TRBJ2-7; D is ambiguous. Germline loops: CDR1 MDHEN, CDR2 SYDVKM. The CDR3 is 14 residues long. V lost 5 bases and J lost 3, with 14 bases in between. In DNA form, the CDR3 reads TGTGCCAGCAGTCCTCAATTCGCAAGCTACGAGCAGTACTTC. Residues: CASSPQFASYEQYF.

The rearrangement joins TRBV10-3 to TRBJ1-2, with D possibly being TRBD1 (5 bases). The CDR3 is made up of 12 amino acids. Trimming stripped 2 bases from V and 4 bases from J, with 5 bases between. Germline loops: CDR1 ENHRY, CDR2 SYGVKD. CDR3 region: CAISEGAYGYTF. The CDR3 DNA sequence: TGTGCCATCAGTGAGGGGGCCTATGGCTACACCTTC.